Sequencing of this T cell receptor beta chain was carried out in a study of blood T cell repertoires in COVID-19. Background on the study: From the United States, Italy and Spain came samples of acute and convalescent COVID-19. PBMCs, B-cell-depleted T cells, or T cells were the source of the cDNA or gDNA that made up the material.

In the source study's methods: Amplification with reference gene primers provided the estimates of nucleated cell counts. The data were produced by immunoSEQ multiplex PCR, yet TCRdb's version contains in-frame clones alone and is incomplete. V and J calls and clone size are those listed in that table; D and trimming were worked out from the DNA. In the table there are approximately 90,000 clones, approximately 87% of which are singletons. Germline CDR1 is GTSNPN and CDR2 is SVGIG (reference sequence). V was pared by 1 base and J by 9 bases, with 8 bases of the junction left unmatched. This CDR3 has 14 residues.

The TCR originated in a human donor with acute or convalescent COVID-19. The donor label of this sample is uncertain. Sequenced: peripheral blood. The chain combines TRBV30 with TRBJ2-1; 8 bases align to TRBD1. The CDR3, as DNA: TGTGCCTGGAGTGCCCCACAGGGGGTCGTTGAGCAGTTCTTC. It codes for CAWSAPQGVVEQFF.